These T cell receptor beta chains were read from a single sample in a study of T cell changes during pregnancy in multiple sclerosis. The data were produced by immunoSEQ multiplex PCR, yet TCRdb's version contains in-frame clones alone and is incomplete. The table records 20,000 to 25,000 clones, 87% of them present only once. The sample consisted of CD8+ T cells from peripheral blood mononuclear cells, taken after pregnancy. The source is a female donor with multiple sclerosis, enrolled in a pregnancy study. Each CDR3 is given with its conserved first and last residue. D genes are given only for firm matches. Rows give clone size only sometimes, using once, few, many, or a class for an expanded clone.

TRBV7-9	TRBJ2-2	medium-sized	.	14	TGTGCCAGCAGCTTAACGACAGCCACCGGGGAGCTGTTTTTT	CASSLTTATGELFF
TRBV7-9	TRBJ1-2	.	TRBD1	15	TGTGCCAGCAGCTTAGGAACGGGACAGGACTATGGCTACACCTTC	CASSLGTGQDYGYTF
TRBV2	TRBJ2-3	.	TRBD2	15	TGTGCCAGCAGGGACGGACTAGCGATAACAGATACGCAGTATTTT	CASRDGLAITDTQYF
TRBV7-6	TRBJ2-5	.	.	17	TGTGCCAGCAGCCCTGGTGGCGGGATAGGGTACCAAGAGACCCAGTACTTC	CASSPGGGIGYQETQYF
TRBV5-4	TRBJ2-5	.	.	16	TGTGCCAGCAGCTCCACTCCACGTAGTAGTCAAGAGACCCAGTACTTC	CASSSTPRSSQETQYF
TRBV19	TRBJ1-1	.	TRBD1	14	TGTGCCAGTAGTACGGGACAGATGAACACTGAAGCTTTCTTT	CASSTGQMNTEAFF
TRBV28	TRBJ2-7	.	TRBD2	15	TGTGCCAGCAGTCCCGAACGCGGGGGGCGATACGAGCAGTACTTC	CASSPERGGRYEQYF
TRBV27	TRBJ2-5	few	.	14	TGTGCCAGCAGTTTAGTAGCGGACCAAGAGACCCAGTACTTC	CASSLVADQETQYF
TRBV19	TRBJ1-1	.	.	13	TGTGCCACTGCGCCCTCCAGGGCGAGTGAAGCTTTCTTT	CATAPSRASEAFF
TRBV5-1	TRBJ2-1	few	TRBD2	17	TGCGCCAGCAGCTTGGATATAACTAGCGGAGCCTACAATGAGCAGTTCTTC	CASSLDITSGAYNEQFF
TRBV4-1	TRBJ1-2	.	.	15	TGCGCCAGCAGCCAAGGGCCGGGAGGAATATATGGCTACACCTTC	CASSQGPGGIYGYTF
TRBV11-2	TRBJ1-3	.	.	18	TGTGCCAGCAGCTCGGGGTTGGCAGGGGATTTCTCTGGAAACACCATATATTTT	CASSSGLAGDFSGNTIYF
TRBV11-1	TRBJ2-7	.	.	13	TGTGCCAGCACTGAGACTAGCTCCTACGAGCAGTACTTC	CASTETSSYEQYF
TRBV29-1	TRBJ2-3	.	TRBD2	18	TGCAGCGTTGAAGATCCCCGGACTAGCGGGTCCTATTTAGATACGCAGTATTTT	CSVEDPRTSGSYLDTQYF
TRBV29-1	TRBJ2-7	.	TRBD1	11	TGCAGCGTCTGGGACAGGGGCGTTGGGTACTTC	CSVWDRGVGYF
TRBV6-1	TRBJ1-5	.	TRBD1	14	TGTGCCAGCAGCCCCGGACAGGACTTTCAGCCCCAGCATTTT	CASSPGQDFQPQHF
TRBV2	TRBJ2-5	.	TRBD2	15	TGTGCCAGCGGGGGAATAGCGGGAGTAAGGGAGACCCAGTACTTC	CASGGIAGVRETQYF
TRBV7-3	TRBJ2-7	.	.	15	TGTGCCAGCAGCTTAGAGGGGGGGGCCTCCTACGAGCAGTACTTC	CASSLEGGASYEQYF
TRBV7-9	TRBJ2-7	.	TRBD2	14	TGTGCCAGCAGCCCGACCTACCTCGGGGGGGAGCAGTACTTC	CASSPTYLGGEQYF
TRBV13	TRBJ2-1	.	.	13	TGTGCCAGCAGCGCCGACTTGTACAATGAGCAGTTCTTC	CASSADLYNEQFF
TRBV7-8	TRBJ2-1	.	TRBD2	16	TGTGCCAGCAGCTTTAGCGGGCTGAGCTCCTACAATGAGCAGTTCTTC	CASSFSGLSSYNEQFF
TRBV5-6	TRBJ2-5	.	TRBD2	14	TGTGCCAGCAGCTCTAGCGGGTGGGGGGAGACCCAGTACTTC	CASSSSGWGETQYF
TRBV6-1	TRBJ2-5	.	TRBD1	15	TGTGCCAGCAGCGCCCGGGACAGCCGTCTCCAGACCCAGTACTTC	CASSARDSRLQTQYF
TRBV4-1	TRBJ2-1	.	TRBD2	17	TGCGCCAGCAGCCAATTGACTAGCGGGGTATCCTACAATGAGCAGTTCTTC	CASSQLTSGVSYNEQFF
TRBV9	TRBJ1-4	.	TRBD1	17	TGTGCCAGCAGCGTAAAACCCCGACAGGGTGTGGTTGAAAAACTGTTTTTT	CASSVKPRQGVVEKLFF
TRBV11-3	TRBJ2-4	.	.	17	TGTGCCAGCAGCTTAGATGGGGGTAGCGGAGCCAAAAACATTCAGTACTTC	CASSLDGGSGAKNIQYF
TRBV10-3	TRBJ2-1	few	TRBD2	17	TGTGCCATCAGGACCAACGGGGCGGGAGTAATGGACAATGAGCAGTTCTTC	CAIRTNGAGVMDNEQFF
TRBV5-5	TRBJ1-2	.	.	13	TGTGCCAGCAGAACAGGGCGCAGCTATGGCTACACCTTC	CASRTGRSYGYTF
TRBV4-1	TRBJ1-5	.	.	16	TGCGCCAGCAGCCAAGGCCAAGGGGAGGGCAATCAGCCCCAGCATTTT	CASSQGQGEGNQPQHF
TRBV7-9	TRBJ1-1	.	.	15	TGTGCCAGCAGCTTAGGGTGGGCCCTTGACACTGAAGCTTTCTTT	CASSLGWALDTEAFF
TRBV27	TRBJ2-7	.	TRBD2	15	TGTGCCAGCAGTTACCAGCGGGAAGACTTCTACGAGCAGTACTTC	CASSYQREDFYEQYF
TRBV4-2	TRBJ1-2	once	TRBD1	17	TGTGCCAGCAGCCAAGAATTGGGACAGGGGGCTAACTATGGCTACACCTTC	CASSQELGQGANYGYTF
TRBV11-3	TRBJ2-7	.	TRBD1	17	TGTGCCAGCAGCTTTGGGTCTAACAGGGGGTTCTCCTACGAGCAGTACTTC	CASSFGSNRGFSYEQYF
TRBV4-1	TRBJ2-7	.	.	14	TGCGCCAGCAGCCAAGAGGGGGCAGTCGTCGAGCAGTACTTC	CASSQEGAVVEQYF
TRBV5-6	TRBJ1-1	.	.	15	TGTGCCAGCAGGATAGACAGGCGGATGAACACTGAAGCTTTCTTT	CASRIDRRMNTEAFF
TRBV4-2	TRBJ2-2	.	TRBD2	17	TGTGCCAGCAGGGATAGCGGGAGGGAGGGAACCACCGGGGAGCTGTTTTTT	CASRDSGREGTTGELFF
TRBV7-9	TRBJ2-7	.	.	15	TGTGCCAGCAGCTCGGCCGACAGGAGACCCTACGAGCAGTACTTC	CASSSADRRPYEQYF
TRBV27	TRBJ2-7	.	.	14	TGTGCCAGCAGTTTCTCTGGGGGCGTCTACGAGCAGTACTTC	CASSFSGGVYEQYF
TRBV30	TRBJ1-4	.	.	12	TGTGCCTGGAGGGAGGGTCGAGGAGAACTGTTTTTT	CAWREGRGELFF
TRBV5-6	TRBJ1-1	.	.	13	TGTGCCAGCAACGTTCCGGGGGTCACTGAAGCTTTCTTT	CASNVPGVTEAFF
TRBV28	TRBJ1-1	.	.	18	TGTGCCAGCAGTTTCGGGGGGACAAACCAATGGATGAACACTGAAGCTTTCTTT	CASSFGGTNQWMNTEAFF
TRBV7-9	TRBJ1-5	.	TRBD1	17	TGTGCCAGCAGCTTAGTCAGGGACAGGGAAGGCAATCAGCCCCAGCATTTT	CASSLVRDREGNQPQHF
TRBV4-2	TRBJ2-7	.	.	15	TGTGCCAGCAGTACCGCCCGGGCCGGGGGCTACGAGCAGTACTTC	CASSTARAGGYEQYF